The clone carrying this T cell receptor beta chain was seen at least ten times. What it recognizes is unknown. This sample was included in a study of response to subunit inactivated influenza vaccine. The CDR3 spans 15 residues. Looked up from germline, CDR1 is LGHNA and CDR2 is YNFKEQ. The V end was cut by 0 bases, the J end by 1 base, with 10 bases between. TCRdb called the RT-PCR reads again in MiXCR, with one record for every CDR3 protein. The data show fewer than 700,000 distinct CDR3 sequences, 10% to 15% seen once. The study's findings and limits: A suggestion made by the authors is that each seasonal influenza vaccination recruits few new T cells.

V usage is TRBV4-2 and J usage is TRBJ2-7; D possibly corresponds to TRBD2 (7 bases). The sequence came from a man aged 50 or older who received an inactivated influenza vaccine. The input for sequencing was PBMCs from blood, taken 40 to 50 days after vaccination. CDR3 nucleotide sequence: TGTGCCAGCAGCCAAGAGCGGGGGCCTTCCTACGAGCAGTACTTC. Protein sequence: CASSQERGPSYEQYF.